A single sample gave rise to the 17 T cell receptor beta chains below, sequenced in a study of PD-1 blockade in classical Hodgkin lymphoma. Produced via immunoSEQ multiplex PCR; TCRdb's table is partial and in-frame only. The sample holds tens of thousands of clones, about 80% seen once. Every one of the patients relapsed after autologous stem cell transplantation (brentuximab vedotin exposure was variable). Thawed PBMCs were the source of CD4+ T cells, purified by magnetic negative selection. Sequenced material: CD4+ T cells from blood, taken at baseline. These receptors were obtained from a human donor with classical Hodgkin lymphoma.

The chain joins TRBV7-9 to TRBJ2-5; D gene ambiguous. Germline CDR1 reads SEHNR; CDR2 reads FQNEAQ (reference sequence). The V end lost 5 bases, the J end lost 0 bases, and 10 bases lay between the germline ends. The CDR3 runs 14 residues. CDR3 nucleotides: TGTGCCAGCAGCCTAATTAAAAACCAAGAGACCCAGTACTTC. This codes for CASSLIKNQETQYF.

The J gene is TRBJ1-1, the V gene TRBV19; 7 bases align to TRBD1. The CDR3 totals 13 residues. CDR1 is LNHDA and CDR2 is SQIVND in the germline V gene (reference sequence). V lost 7 bases, J lost 3 bases, and 5 bases stayed unmatched. The CDR3 protein is CASTPGQHTEAFF. The CDR3, as DNA: TGTGCCAGTACCCCGGGACAGCACACTGAAGCTTTCTTT.

The chain combines TRBV30 with TRBJ1-1; a possible D gene is TRBD1 (6 bases). The V gene's germline CDR1 is GTSNPN and CDR2 SVGIG (reference sequence). Trimming left V 1 base short and J 4 bases short, with 13 bases between. The CDR3 extends over 14 amino acids. Written as DNA, the CDR3 is TGTGCCTGGAGTGACCAGGGGACTGGCACTGAAGCTTTCTTT. Residues: CAWSDQGTGTEAFF.

Here the CDR3 reads CASSSLGGVPGNTIYF. The DNA for the CDR3 is TGTGCCAGCAGCTCCCTCGGCGGGGTACCTGGAAACACCATATATTTT. The rearrangement uses TRBV7-9 and TRBJ1-3; no definite D call. The CDR3 runs 16 residues. The germline gives CDR1 SEHNR, CDR2 FQNEAQ (reference sequence). Trimming stripped 4 bases from V and 2 bases from J, with 15 bases between. The full variable domain, in which reference TRBV7-9 and TRBJ1-3 provide the parts outside the CDR3, is DTGVSQNPRHKITKRGQNVTFRCDPISEHNRLYWYRQTLGQGPEFLTYFQNEAQLEKSRLLSDRFSAERPKGSFSTLEIQRTEQGDSAMYLCASSSLGGVPGNTIYFGEGSWLTVV.

The rearrangement joins TRBV5-1 to TRBJ2-3, with D unclear. Trimming left V 2 bases short and J 0 bases short, with 13 bases between. The length of the CDR3 is 16 residues. Per germline, CDR1 SGHRS and CDR2 YFSETQ. CDR3 protein: CASSLRIRDSTDTQYF. The CDR3 region has the DNA TGCGCCAGCAGCTTAAGAATCAGAGACAGCACAGATACGCAGTATTTT.

V usage is TRBV27 and J usage is TRBJ2-1; either TRBD1 or TRBD2 may fit D (5 bases each). This CDR3 has 12 residues. V was cut by 4 bases and J by 8 bases, with 9 bases left in between. The germline CDR1 and CDR2 sequences are MNHEY and SMNVEV (reference sequence). CDR3 bases: TGTGCCAGCAGTTGGGGGAGCGATGAGCAGTTCTTC. It codes for CASSWGSDEQFF.

The genes are TRBV6-5 and TRBJ2-3; 7 bases fit TRBD2. This CDR3 has 15 residues. Germline CDR1 MNHEY, CDR2 SVGAGI. Unmatched junction bases numbered 7, after V lost 7 bases and J lost 0 bases. CDR3 region: CASTAVAGSTDTQYF. In nucleotides, the CDR3 is TGTGCCAGCACTGCAGTAGCGGGTAGCACAGATACGCAGTATTTT.

The chain is built from TRBV19 and TRBJ1-1; D gene ambiguous. The CDR3 is 13 residues long. With 5 bases removed from V and 5 bases from J, the gap between germline ends came to 12 bases. Germline V gives CDR1 LNHDA, CDR2 SQIVND (reference sequence). The CDR3 spells CASSWTLGTEAFF. The CDR3, as DNA: TGTGCCAGTAGTTGGACTTTGGGTACTGAAGCTTTCTTT.

This clone was seen once. The CDR3, as DNA: TGTGCCAGCAGCTTAGATGGGGGGCGCAACGACGAGCAGTACTTC. This sequence encodes CASSLDGGRNDEQYF. The chain joins TRBV11-2 to TRBJ2-5; D assignment may be TRBD1 or TRBD2 (6 bases each). The J call could be wrong; TRBJ2-7 is a better fit for the DNA end. The CDR3 spans 15 residues. Germline lookup yields CDR1 SGHAT and CDR2 FQNNGV.

This rearrangement joins TRBV7-3 to TRBJ1-4; D is ambiguous. Deletions cut 5 bases from V and 8 bases from J, with 12 bases between. From germline, CDR1 is SGHTA and CDR2 FQGTGA. The CDR3 length is 13 residues. The CDR3 protein is CASSPGRGEKLFF. CDR3 in DNA: TGTGCCAGCAGCCCTGGGCGGGGAGAAAAACTGTTTTTT. Based on the CDR3 plus reference TRBV7-3 and TRBJ1-4, the full variable domain is GAGVSQTPSNKVTEKGKYVELRCDPISGHTALYWYRQSLGQGPEFLIYFQGTGAADDSGLPNDRFFAVRPEGSVSTLKIQRTERGDSAVYLCASSPGRGEKLFFGSGTQLSVL.

The table lists this clone with a count of one. The chain has TRBV25-1 and TRBJ2-7; D remains ambiguous. Between the trimmed V and J ends, which lost 2 bases and 0 bases, there was a span of 17 bases. From germline, CDR1 is MGHDK and CDR2 SYGVNS. This CDR3 has 17 amino acids. As DNA, the CDR3 is TGTGCCAGCAGTGAAACCCCCGAGCATAGTTTCTCCTACGAGCAGTACTTC. It translates to CASSETPEHSFSYEQYF.

The chain recombines TRBV10-3 with TRBJ2-3, with unresolved D. V lost 0 bases and J 4 bases, leaving 8 bases between the germline ends. Germline V CDR1 and CDR2: ENHRY, SYGVKD. The CDR3 totals 14 residues. The CDR3 nucleotides read TGTGCCATCAGTGAGTCGTTAGTCCCAGATACGCAGTATTTT. This sequence encodes CAISESLVPDTQYF.

The chain employs TRBV28 and TRBJ2-7; possibly TRBD2 for D (6 bases). The CDR3 runs 14 residues. Per germline, CDR1 MDHEN and CDR2 SYDVKM. V lost 6 bases, J lost 2 bases, and 14 bases lay in between. The CDR3 region is CASSPGLHPYEQYF. DNA of the CDR3: TGTGCCAGCAGCCCGGGACTCCACCCCTACGAGCAGTACTTC. Drawing the rest from reference TRBV28 and TRBJ2-7, the complete variable domain is DVKVTQSSRYLVKRTGEKVFLECVQDMDHENMFWYRQDPGLGLRLIYFSYDVKMKEKGDIPEGYSVSREKKERFSLILESASTNQTSMYLCASSPGLHPYEQYFGPGTRLTVT.

This chain uses TRBV7-2 with TRBJ1-5, with 8 bases lining up with TRBD1. CDR3 length: 14 residues. J lost 2 bases, V lost 3 bases, and 0 bases had no gene match. Per the germline V gene, CDR1 is SGHTA and CDR2 is FQGNSA. The CDR3 DNA sequence: TGTGCCAGCAGCTTGACAGGGGGCAATCAGCCCCAGCATTTT. Its protein is CASSLTGGNQPQHF.

This clone showed up just once. The chain is built from TRBV19 and TRBJ1-4; D is perhaps TRBD1 (5 bases). V was clipped by 0 bases and J by 8 bases, with 10 bases between them. The CDR3 spans 14 residues. From germline, CDR1 is LNHDA and CDR2 SQIVND (reference sequence). The CDR3 sequence is CASSIDGTKEKLFF. CDR3 in DNA: TGTGCCAGTAGTATAGATGGGACGAAAGAAAAACTGTTTTTT. The entire variable domain, with the rest obtained from reference TRBV19 and TRBJ1-4, is as follows: DGGITQSPKYLFRKEGQNVTLSCEQNLNHDAMYWYRQDPGQGLRLIYYSQIVNDFQKGDIAEGYSVSREKKESFPLTVTSAQKNPTAFYLCASSIDGTKEKLFFGSGTQLSVL.

The chain couples TRBV4-3 to TRBJ1-1; 7 bases agree with TRBD1. This CDR3 comprises 15 residues. CDR1 and CDR2 from the germline V gene are LGHNA and YSLEER. V shed 1 base, J shed 11 bases, and the junction held 13 bases outside the gene matches. The CDR3 reads CASSQGRLQGLEAFF. The CDR3 DNA reads TGCGCCAGCAGCCAAGGGAGATTACAGGGGCTTGAGGCTTTCTTT.

The chain joins TRBV6-5 to TRBJ2-1; 10 bases are shared with TRBD1. Germline CDR1 and CDR2: MNHEY and SVGAGI. After removal of 2 bases from V and 9 bases from J, the junction contained 4 bases not matched to a gene. CDR3 length equals 14 residues. As DNA, the CDR3 is TGTGCCAGCAGTTACCGACAGGGGGCTACTGAGCAGTTCTTC. Encoded protein: CASSYRQGATEQFF.